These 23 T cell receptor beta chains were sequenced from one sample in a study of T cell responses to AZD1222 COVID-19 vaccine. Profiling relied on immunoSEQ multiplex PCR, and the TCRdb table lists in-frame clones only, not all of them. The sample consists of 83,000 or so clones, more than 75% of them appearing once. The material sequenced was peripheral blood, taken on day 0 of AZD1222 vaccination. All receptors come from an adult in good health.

CDR3 amino acids: CASSFSLVRSEQYF. The CDR3 nucleotides read TGTGCCAGCAGCTTTTCACTAGTCCGATCCGAGCAGTACTTC. This chain joins TRBV7-9 and TRBJ2-7, with D possibly matching TRBD2 (5 bases). Per germline, CDR1 SEHNR and CDR2 FQNEAQ (reference sequence). This CDR3 comprises 14 residues. V was clipped by 3 bases and J by 6 bases, with 15 bases between them.

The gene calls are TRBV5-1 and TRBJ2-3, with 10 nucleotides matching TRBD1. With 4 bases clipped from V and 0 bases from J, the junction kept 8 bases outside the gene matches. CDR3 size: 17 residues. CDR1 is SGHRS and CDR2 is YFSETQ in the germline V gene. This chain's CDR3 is CASSLGTGATSTDTQYF. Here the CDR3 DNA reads TGCGCCAGCAGCCTAGGGACAGGGGCCACTAGCACAGATACGCAGTATTTT.

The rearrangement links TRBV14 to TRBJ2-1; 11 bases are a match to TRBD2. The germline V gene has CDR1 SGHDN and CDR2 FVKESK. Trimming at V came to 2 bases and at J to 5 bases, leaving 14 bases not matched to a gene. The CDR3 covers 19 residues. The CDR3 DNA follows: TGTGCCAGCAGCCAACTCCGGGGGTTAGCGGGAGGGCTCGACAATGAGCAGTTCTTC. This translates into CASSQLRGLAGGLDNEQFF. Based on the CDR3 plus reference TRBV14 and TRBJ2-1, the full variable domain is EAGVTQFPSHSVIEKGQTVTLRCDPISGHDNLYWYRRVMGKEIKFLLHFVKESKQDESGMPNNRFLAERTGGTYSTLKVQPAELEDSGVYFCASSQLRGLAGGLDNEQFFGPGTRLTVL.

Here the CDR3 DNA reads TGCGCCAGCAGCCAGGGGGACACTGAAGCTTTCTTT. Translating it yields CASSQGDTEAFF. The genes are TRBV4-1 and TRBJ1-1, with D tentatively TRBD1 (5 bases). The germline V gene has CDR1 MGHRA and CDR2 YSYEKL. The CDR3 spans 12 residues. Trimming pared 3 bases from V and 3 bases from J, leaving 5 bases between.

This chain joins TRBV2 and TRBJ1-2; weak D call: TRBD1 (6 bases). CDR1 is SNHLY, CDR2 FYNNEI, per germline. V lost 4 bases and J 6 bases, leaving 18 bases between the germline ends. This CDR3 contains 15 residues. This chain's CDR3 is CASSVGWTVRDGYTF. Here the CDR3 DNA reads TGTGCCAGCAGTGTAGGATGGACAGTACGGGATGGCTACACCTTC. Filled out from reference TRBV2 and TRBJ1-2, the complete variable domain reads EPEVTQTPSHQVTQMGQEVILRCVPISNHLYFYWYRQILGQKVEFLVSFYNNEISEKSEIFDDQFSVERPDGSNFTLKIRSTKLEDSAMYFCASSVGWTVRDGYTFGSGTRLTVV.

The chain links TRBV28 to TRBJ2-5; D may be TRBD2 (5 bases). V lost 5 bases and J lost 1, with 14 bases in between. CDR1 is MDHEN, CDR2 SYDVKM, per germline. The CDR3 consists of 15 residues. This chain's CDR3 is CASSTPKRFQETQYF. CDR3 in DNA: TGTGCCAGCAGTACTCCGAAGCGGTTCCAAGAGACCCAGTACTTC.

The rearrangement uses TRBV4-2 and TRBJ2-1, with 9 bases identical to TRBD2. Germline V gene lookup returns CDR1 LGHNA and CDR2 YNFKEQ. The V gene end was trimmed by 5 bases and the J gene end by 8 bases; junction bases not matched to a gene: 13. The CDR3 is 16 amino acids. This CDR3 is CASSSGAGGRFDEQFF. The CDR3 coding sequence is TGTGCCAGCAGCTCAGGGGCGGGGGGGCGGTTCGATGAGCAGTTCTTC.

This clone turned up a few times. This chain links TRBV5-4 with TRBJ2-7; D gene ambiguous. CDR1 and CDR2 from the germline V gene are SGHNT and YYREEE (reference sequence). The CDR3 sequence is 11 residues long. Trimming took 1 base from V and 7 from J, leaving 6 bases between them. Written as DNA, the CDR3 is TGTGCCAGCAGCTTGAGAGGTGAGCAGTACTTC. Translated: CASSLRGEQYF.

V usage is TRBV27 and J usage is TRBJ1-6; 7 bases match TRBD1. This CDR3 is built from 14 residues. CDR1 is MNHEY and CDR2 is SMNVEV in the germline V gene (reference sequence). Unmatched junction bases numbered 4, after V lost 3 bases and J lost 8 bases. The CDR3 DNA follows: TGTGCCAGCAGTTTTCTCACAGGGGATTCACCCCTCCACTTT. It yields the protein CASSFLTGDSPLHF.

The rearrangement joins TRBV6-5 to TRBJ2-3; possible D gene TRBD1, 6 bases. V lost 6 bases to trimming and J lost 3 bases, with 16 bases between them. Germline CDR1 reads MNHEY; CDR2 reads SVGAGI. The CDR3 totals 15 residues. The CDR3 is CASRMDRVRTDTQYF. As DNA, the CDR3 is TGTGCCAGCAGAATGGACAGAGTGAGGACAGATACGCAGTATTTT.

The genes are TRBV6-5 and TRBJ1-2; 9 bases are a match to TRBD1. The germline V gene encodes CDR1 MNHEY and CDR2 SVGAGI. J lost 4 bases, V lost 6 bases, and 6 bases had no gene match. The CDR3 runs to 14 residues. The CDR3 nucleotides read TGTGCCAGCAGGGGGGACAGGGCGGCCTATGGCTACACCTTC. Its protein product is CASRGDRAAYGYTF.

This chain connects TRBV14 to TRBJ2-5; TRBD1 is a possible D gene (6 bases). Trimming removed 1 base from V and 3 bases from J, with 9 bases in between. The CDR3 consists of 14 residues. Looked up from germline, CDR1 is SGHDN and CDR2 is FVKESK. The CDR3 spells CASSQVTGKETQYF. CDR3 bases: TGTGCCAGCAGCCAAGTAACAGGGAAAGAGACCCAGTACTTC.

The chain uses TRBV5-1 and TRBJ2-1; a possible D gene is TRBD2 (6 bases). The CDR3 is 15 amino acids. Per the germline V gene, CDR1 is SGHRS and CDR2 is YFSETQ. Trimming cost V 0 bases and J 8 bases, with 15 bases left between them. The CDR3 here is CASSLEWGDRDEQFF. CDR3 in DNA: TGCGCCAGCAGCTTGGAGTGGGGGGATAGGGATGAGCAGTTCTTC.

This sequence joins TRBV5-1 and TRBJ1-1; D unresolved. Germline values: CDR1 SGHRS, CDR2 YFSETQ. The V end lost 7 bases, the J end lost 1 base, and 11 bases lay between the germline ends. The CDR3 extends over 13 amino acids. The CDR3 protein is CASCIRPNTEAFF. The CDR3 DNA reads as TGCGCCAGCTGCATTCGTCCGAACACTGAAGCTTTCTTT.

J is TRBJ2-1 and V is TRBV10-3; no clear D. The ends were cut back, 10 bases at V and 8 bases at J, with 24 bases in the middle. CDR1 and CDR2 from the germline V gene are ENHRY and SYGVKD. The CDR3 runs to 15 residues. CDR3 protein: CATTNLGLTVDEQFF. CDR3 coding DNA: TGTGCCACTACGAACCTGGGCCTCACCGTTGATGAGCAGTTCTTC.

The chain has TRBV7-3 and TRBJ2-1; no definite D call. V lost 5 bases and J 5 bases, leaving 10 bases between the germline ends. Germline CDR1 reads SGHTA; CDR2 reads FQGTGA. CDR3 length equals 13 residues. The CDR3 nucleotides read TGTGCCAGCAGCGCAAACCGGGACAATGAGCAGTTCTTC. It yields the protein CASSANRDNEQFF.

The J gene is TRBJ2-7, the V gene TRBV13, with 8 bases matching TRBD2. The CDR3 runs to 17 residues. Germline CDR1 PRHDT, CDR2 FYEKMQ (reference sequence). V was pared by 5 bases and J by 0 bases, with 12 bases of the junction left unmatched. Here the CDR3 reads CASSAPTSGNPSYEQYF. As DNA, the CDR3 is TGTGCCAGCAGCGCCCCCACTAGCGGAAACCCCTCCTACGAGCAGTACTTC.

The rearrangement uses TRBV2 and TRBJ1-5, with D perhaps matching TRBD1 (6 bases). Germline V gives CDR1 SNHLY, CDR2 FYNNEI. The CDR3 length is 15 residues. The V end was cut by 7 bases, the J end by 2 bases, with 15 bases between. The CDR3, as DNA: TGTGCCAGCAACGAGGACAGTCGGGGCAATCAGCCCCAGCATTTT. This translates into CASNEDSRGNQPQHF.

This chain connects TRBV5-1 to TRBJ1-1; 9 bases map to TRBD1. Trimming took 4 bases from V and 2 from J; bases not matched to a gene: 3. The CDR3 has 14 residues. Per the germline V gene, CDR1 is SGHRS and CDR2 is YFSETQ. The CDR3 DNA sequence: TGCGCCAGCAGCCTTACAGGGGGCAACACTGAAGCTTTCTTT. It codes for CASSLTGGNTEAFF.

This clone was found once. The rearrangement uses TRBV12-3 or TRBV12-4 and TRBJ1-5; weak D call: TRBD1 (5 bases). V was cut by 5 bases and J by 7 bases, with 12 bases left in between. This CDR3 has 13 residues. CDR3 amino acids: CASSPPGGQPQHF. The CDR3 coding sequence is TGTGCCAGCAGTCCACCGGGGGGGCAGCCCCAGCATTTT.

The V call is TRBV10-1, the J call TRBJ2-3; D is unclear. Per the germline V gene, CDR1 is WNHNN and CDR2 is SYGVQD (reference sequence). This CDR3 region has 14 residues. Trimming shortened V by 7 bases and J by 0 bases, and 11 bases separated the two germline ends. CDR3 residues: CASNDGSSTDTQYF. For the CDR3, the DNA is TGCGCCAGCAACGACGGATCTAGCACAGATACGCAGTATTTT.

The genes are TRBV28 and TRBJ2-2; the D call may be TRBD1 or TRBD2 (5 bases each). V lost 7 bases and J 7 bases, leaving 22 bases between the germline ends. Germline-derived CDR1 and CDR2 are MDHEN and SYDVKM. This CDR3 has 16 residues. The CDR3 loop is CASTPAGRDNVGELFF. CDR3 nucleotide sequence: TGTGCCAGCACACCGGCGGGCAGGGATAATGTCGGGGAGCTGTTTTTT.

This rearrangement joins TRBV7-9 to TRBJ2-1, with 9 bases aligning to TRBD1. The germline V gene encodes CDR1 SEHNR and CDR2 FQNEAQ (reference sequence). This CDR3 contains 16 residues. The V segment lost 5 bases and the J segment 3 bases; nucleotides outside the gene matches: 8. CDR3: CASSGLQGASYNEQFF. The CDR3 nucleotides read TGTGCCAGCAGCGGACTACAGGGGGCGAGCTACAATGAGCAGTTCTTC.